This T cell receptor (beta chain) was sequenced for a study of blood T cell repertoires in COVID-19. Original handling: Scientists estimated how many nucleated cells there were by amplifying reference gene primers. Assay used: immunoSEQ multiplex PCR; TCRdb lists only in-frame clones, some missing. That table is the source of V, J and clone size, and D and trimming were worked out from the DNA. Of around 220,000 clones listed, roughly nine tenths were seen once; the top ten hold about a tenth. The count of this clone is one. This CDR3 comprises 13 residues. V lost 2 bases, J lost 2 bases, and 8 bases lay in between. Germline CDR1 and CDR2: SGHKS and YYEKEE (reference sequence). Patients from Seattle were sampled longitudinally, starting during active infection.

The clonotype comes from a woman aged 45-59 years with COVID-19, enrolled during active disease. V usage is TRBV5-5 and J usage is TRBJ2-7, with a weak D call TRBD1 (6 bases). The sequenced sample was peripheral blood. CDR3 bases: TGTGCCAGCAGCTTAACAGGGACCTACGAGCAGTACTTC. This codes for CASSLTGTYEQYF.